The 11 T cell receptor beta chains presented below share a single source sample, sequenced in a study of cytomegalovirus exposure and HLA in healthy donors. Profiled with immunoSEQ multiplex PCR; TCRdb holds only in-frame clones, not every one. The data contain 150,000 or so clones, around 84% of them singletons. Material: PBMCs. The receptors were gathered from a human donor in good health.

This chain uses TRBV6-1 with TRBJ2-4, with 7 bases matching TRBD2. The CDR3 totals 15 residues. Looked up from germline, CDR1 is MNHNS and CDR2 is SASEGT. J lost 3 bases, V lost 1 base, and 3 bases had no gene match. CDR3 bases: TGTGCCAGCAGTGAAGGGTCTAGCGGCAAAAACATTCAGTACTTC. Its protein product is CASSEGSSGKNIQYF.

In this sample, this clone turned up a few times. Additional DNA sequences in this sample encode the identical CDR3. The chain recombines TRBV27 with TRBJ1-5, with D tentatively TRBD1 (5 bases). Trimming removed 6 bases at V and 0 bases at J, with 9 bases between. There are 14 residues in the CDR3. Germline CDR1 reads MNHEY; CDR2 reads SMNVEV (reference sequence). The CDR3 sequence is CASSFDSSNQPQHF. DNA of the CDR3: TGTGCCAGCAGCTTCGACAGTAGCAATCAGCCCCAGCATTTT.

A single count supports this clone. This chain uses TRBV6-5 with TRBJ1-5, with TRBD1 matching 7 bases. The CDR3 is 13 amino acids. Germline CDR1 reads MNHEY; CDR2 reads SVGAGI. V shed 2 bases, J shed 5 bases, and the junction held 0 bases outside the gene matches. The DNA for the CDR3 is TGTGCCAGCAGTTACACAGGGGATCAGCCCCAGCATTTT. Protein sequence: CASSYTGDQPQHF.

The chain recombines TRBV6-4 with TRBJ1-1, with 8 bases matching TRBD1. V shed 6 bases, J shed 6 bases, and the junction held 6 bases outside the gene matches. The CDR3 runs to 13 residues. Germline-derived CDR1 and CDR2 are MRHNA and SNTAGT. The CDR3 sequence: CASSQGASAEAFF. As DNA, the CDR3 is TGTGCCAGCAGCCAGGGGGCTTCGGCTGAAGCTTTCTTT.

The genes are TRBV5-6 and TRBJ2-3; 10 nucleotides line up with TRBD1. The J segment lost 3 bases and the V segment lost 4 bases, leaving 11 bases of the junction unmatched. Germline CDR1 reads SGHDT; CDR2 reads YYEEEE. The CDR3 extends over 17 amino acids. The CDR3 spells CASSPPGTGVRTDTQYF. In DNA, the CDR3 is TGTGCCAGCAGCCCACCCGGGACAGGGGTTCGAACAGATACGCAGTATTTT.

CDR3 sequence: CASSHGQGRGTEAFF. In nucleotides, the CDR3 is TGTGCCAGCAGCCATGGACAGGGACGTGGCACTGAAGCTTTCTTT. The chain links TRBV7-9 to TRBJ1-1; 8 nucleotides match TRBD1. The trim removed 5 bases at V and 4 bases at J, leaving 9 bases unmatched. Germline loops: CDR1 SEHNR, CDR2 FQNEAQ (reference sequence). This CDR3 is 15 amino acids long.

The chain uses TRBV7-3 and TRBJ1-1; D is possibly TRBD1 (6 bases). CDR3 length equals 13 residues. V shed 5 bases and J shed 11 bases, with 18 bases lying between them. Looked up from germline, CDR1 is SGHTA and CDR2 is FQGTGA. The CDR3 here is CASSGVGWGHAFF. CDR3 in DNA: TGTGCCAGCAGCGGAGTGGGGTGGGGGCATGCTTTCTTT.

The chain employs TRBV6-1 and TRBJ2-2; D might be TRBD1 (6 bases). The CDR3 covers 15 residues. V was shortened by 5 bases and J by 5 bases, with 15 bases between the two germline ends. Germline assignment: CDR1 MNHNS and CDR2 SASEGT. Here the CDR3 reads CASSSETGLTGELFF. The CDR3 nucleotides are TGTGCCAGCAGTTCAGAGACAGGCTTAACCGGGGAGCTGTTTTTT.

The chain combines TRBV7-9 with TRBJ2-7; D remains unclear. The CDR3 spans 12 residues. V dropped 1 base and J dropped 6 bases, with 7 bases sitting between them. Germline V CDR1 and CDR2: SEHNR, FQNEAQ (reference sequence). For the CDR3, the DNA is TGTGCCAGCAGCTTAGTCTCGTCCGAGCAGTACTTC. Its translation is CASSLVSSEQYF.

This clone came up a few times. The rearrangement links TRBV7-9 to TRBJ1-5, with TRBD1 matching over 9 bases. This CDR3 contains 17 residues. The junction had 10 bases not matched to a gene; V was cut back by 3 bases and J by 4 bases. Germline V lookup: CDR1 SEHNR, CDR2 FQNEAQ (reference sequence). The CDR3 nucleotides read TGTGCCAGCAGCTTCGGGACAGGGAAGGTCAAGAATCAGCCCCAGCATTTT. It translates to CASSFGTGKVKNQPQHF.

The chain carries TRBV20-1 and TRBJ1-2; the D is unclear. Germline CDR1 and CDR2: DFQATT and SNEGSKA (reference sequence). Between the trimmed V and J ends, which lost 3 bases and 8 bases, there was a span of 10 bases. This CDR3 is 11 amino acids long. For the CDR3, the DNA is TGCAGTGCTAGTAAGGAGGAGGGCTACACCTTC. Translation gives CSASKEEGYTF.